Listed here are 30 T cell receptor beta chains from one sample, sequenced in a study of cytomegalovirus exposure and HLA in healthy donors. The PCR used 60 Vbeta and 13 Jbeta primers. Data came from immunoSEQ multiplex PCR; TCRdb stores just in-frame clones and leaves some out. The data hold over 100,000 clones, with more than 65% observed a single time. Material for sequencing was PBMCs. These receptors all come from a man in his forties in good health and CMV-seropositive.

V is TRBV18 and J is TRBJ1-1; 7 bases match TRBD1. Trimming cost V 2 bases and J 4 bases; bases outside gene matches: 1. Germline V gene lookup returns CDR1 KGHSH and CDR2 LQKENI. This CDR3 region has 13 residues. The CDR3 nucleotides read TGTGCCAGCTCACCATACAGGGGCACTGAAGCTTTCTTT. Protein sequence: CASSPYRGTEAFF.

This sequence joins TRBV7-8 and TRBJ1-1; 7 bases match TRBD1. The germline V gene has CDR1 SGHVS and CDR2 FQNEAQ. Trimming at V came to 6 bases and at J to 1 base, leaving 11 bases not matched to a gene. The CDR3 length is 16 residues. The CDR3, as DNA: TGTGCCAGCAGAGAAAACTCCGGGACAGCGAACACTGAAGCTTTCTTT. As protein: CASRENSGTANTEAFF.

V gene TRBV6-5 combines with J gene TRBJ1-2; no reliable D call. The CDR3 spans 15 residues. Germline CDR1 is MNHEY and CDR2 is SVGAGI. Trimming took off 0 bases at V and 0 bases at J, with 8 bases between the two ends. CDR3 DNA sequence: TGTGCCAGCAGTTACTCGAACAGAGCTAACTATGGCTACACCTTC. It encodes CASSYSNRANYGYTF.

This clone was detected once. Relative to the germline gene, one junction end is altered; a read error may explain this. The genes are TRBV7-9 and TRBJ1-1; D perhaps matches TRBD1 (5 bases). Germline loops: CDR1 SEHNR, CDR2 FQNEAQ (reference sequence). This CDR3 has 15 amino acids. Here the CDR3 reads CSSSFNRNQNTEAFF. CDR3 sequence (DNA): TGTTCCAGCAGCTTCAACAGGAACCAGAACACTGAAGCTTTCTTT.

The chain is built from TRBV5-6 and TRBJ1-5; D is unclear. Germline CDR1 and CDR2: SGHDT and YYEEEE. The V and J ends lost 6 bases and 1 base respectively, with 20 bases between them. CDR3 length equals 17 residues. CDR3 coding DNA: TGTGCCAGCACCCAGAGCTGGGCTCTTACAAGCAATCAGCCCCAGCATTTT. Its translation is CASTQSWALTSNQPQHF. Full variable domain (outside the CDR3, taken from reference TRBV5-6 and TRBJ1-5): DAGVTQSPTHLIKTRGQQVTLRCSPKSGHDTVSWYQQALGQGPQFIFQYYEEEERQRGNFPDRFSGHQFPNYSSELNVNALLLGDSALYLCASTQSWALTSNQPQHFGDGTRLSIL.

This sequence joins TRBV6-1 and TRBJ1-6; D gene uncertain. The CDR3 covers 18 residues. Trimming stripped 0 bases from V and 10 bases from J, with 22 bases between. Germline V CDR1 and CDR2: MNHNS, SASEGT. CDR3 nucleotides: TGTGCCAGCAGTGAAGCTTGGAGGGCGGGATGGTGGAAATCACCCCTCCACTTT. Its protein is CASSEAWRAGWWKSPLHF.

Only a few counts were recorded for this clone. One end of the junction does not line up with germline, which may come from a read error. The J gene is TRBJ2-7, the V gene TRBV4-3; D is possibly TRBD2 (5 bases). The CDR3 has 15 amino acids. CDR1 LGHNA and CDR2 YSLEER come from the germline V gene. The CDR3 loop reads CASSEELSPGYEQYF. The CDR3 DNA follows: TGCGCCAGCAGCGAAGAACTATCTCCGGGGTACGAGCAGTACTTC.

The rearrangement links TRBV7-9 to TRBJ2-7; 14 nucleotides match TRBD2. The CDR3 length is 16 residues. CDR1 is SEHNR and CDR2 is FQNEAQ in the germline V gene (reference sequence). The ends lost 4 bases at V and 6 bases at J; junction bases unmatched: 8. The chain's CDR3 is CASSSEGTSGGREQYF. The CDR3 region has the DNA TGTGCCAGCAGCTCAGAAGGGACTAGCGGGGGCCGCGAGCAGTACTTC. The entire variable domain, with the rest obtained from reference TRBV7-9 and TRBJ2-7, is as follows: DTGVSQNPRHKITKRGQNVTFRCDPISEHNRLYWYRQTLGQGPEFLTYFQNEAQLEKSRLLSDRFSAERPKGSFSTLEIQRTEQGDSAMYLCASSSEGTSGGREQYFGPGTRLTVT.

The rearrangement joins TRBV7-2 to TRBJ2-3, with 7 bases matching TRBD2. With 1 base clipped from V and 2 bases from J, the junction kept 9 bases outside the gene matches. The germline V gene encodes CDR1 SGHTA and CDR2 FQGNSA. The CDR3 is 17 amino acids. The CDR3 loop is CASSLVLSGDTTDTQYF. The CDR3 DNA reads TGTGCCAGCAGCTTAGTTCTGAGCGGGGATACCACAGATACGCAGTATTTT.

This clone was observed a handful of times. The V call is TRBV4-1, the J call TRBJ2-2, with 13 bases aligning to TRBD2. The CDR3 loop spans 17 amino acids. From germline, CDR1 is MGHRA and CDR2 YSYEKL. J lost 5 bases, V lost 3 bases, and 6 bases had no gene match. The CDR3: CASSHGLAGVTTGELFF. DNA of the CDR3: TGCGCCAGCAGCCACGGACTAGCGGGGGTGACTACCGGGGAGCTGTTTTTT.

With regard to this clone: The junction and the germline gene differ at one end; a read error may be behind it. The chain joins TRBV5-4 to TRBJ2-6; a possible D gene is TRBD1 (6 bases). CDR1 SGHNT and CDR2 YYREEE come from the germline V gene (reference sequence). The CDR3 is 18 amino acids. CDR3 loop: CASSLALGANSGANGLTF. The CDR3 DNA reads as TGTGCCAGCAGCTTGGCTCTGGGGGCTAACTCTGGGGCCAACGGCCTGACTTTC.

In this sample, this clone turned up a few times. The germline gene is not matched at one end of the junction; a read error may be the cause. This chain uses TRBV7-9 with TRBJ2-1; D possibly corresponds to TRBD2 (6 bases). The germline CDR1 and CDR2 sequences are SEHNR and FQNEAQ (reference sequence). The CDR3 totals 16 residues. The CDR3 loop reads CSSSLGRRGVYNEQFF. DNA of the CDR3: TGTTCCAGCAGCTTGGGCCGCCGCGGGGTGTACAATGAGCAGTTCTTC.

V and J are TRBV7-9 and TRBJ2-5; 12 bases are shared with TRBD1. CDR1 SEHNR and CDR2 FQNEAQ come from the germline V gene (reference sequence). V was pared by 7 bases and J by 5 bases, with 11 bases of the junction left unmatched. The length of the CDR3 is 16 residues. The DNA for the CDR3 is TGTGCCAGCACCAGCCGGGACAGGGGGCCTCGGGAGACCCAGTACTTC. Its protein is CASTSRDRGPRETQYF.

This chain links TRBV28 with TRBJ2-7, with 8 bases that match TRBD1. V lost 10 bases and J lost 6; bases outside the gene matches: 8. The V gene's germline CDR1 is MDHEN and CDR2 SYDVKM. This CDR3 has 12 amino acids. The CDR3 DNA is TGTGCCATCTGGGACAGGCGAGGCGAGCAGTACTTC. Translated, it gives CAIWDRRGEQYF.

CDR3 sequence (DNA): TGTGCCAGCCCTCCGGCAGGGATTAATCAAGAGACCCAGTACTTC. Translating gives CASPPAGINQETQYF. The chain uses TRBV6-4 and TRBJ2-5; perhaps TRBD1 as D (5 bases). V was shortened by 8 bases and J by 2 bases, with 18 bases between the two germline ends. Looked up from germline, CDR1 is MRHNA and CDR2 is SNTAGT. The length of the CDR3 is 15 residues.

The V call is TRBV18, the J call TRBJ1-5; 7 bases map to TRBD1. The CDR3 spans 15 residues. Germline V lookup: CDR1 KGHSH, CDR2 LQKENI. The V gene end was trimmed by 5 bases and the J gene end by 6 bases; junction bases not matched to a gene: 10. This chain's CDR3 is CASSGSTGRTQPQHF. Here the CDR3 DNA reads TGTGCCAGCTCAGGTTCGACAGGGAGGACTCAGCCCCAGCATTTT.

A single count supports this clone. The chain joins TRBV19 to TRBJ1-1; unclear D gene. In germline, CDR1 is LNHDA, CDR2 SQIVND (reference sequence). Trimming cost V 3 bases and J 3 bases, with 8 bases left between them. This CDR3 is 13 amino acids long. CDR3 nucleotides: TGTGCCAGTAGTATGAAGGGAGACACTGAAGCTTTCTTT. The encoded protein is CASSMKGDTEAFF.

This chain connects TRBV13 to TRBJ2-7; D is perhaps TRBD1 (6 bases). This CDR3 region has 15 residues. V shed 3 bases and J shed 3 bases, with 15 bases lying between them. From germline, CDR1 is PRHDT and CDR2 FYEKMQ (reference sequence). In DNA form, the CDR3 reads TGTGCCAGCAGCTTGAAGGCAGGGGTTGTCTACGAGCAGTACTTC. Translated: CASSLKAGVVYEQYF.

J is TRBJ2-3 and V is TRBV7-2; 10 bases agree with TRBD2. The germline V gene has CDR1 SGHTA and CDR2 FQGNSA. With V trimmed by 4 bases and J by 5 bases, 9 bases remained unmatched. CDR3 length equals 16 residues. The CDR3 sequence: CASSWGSGGVQDTQYF. CDR3 DNA: TGTGCCAGCAGCTGGGGCAGCGGGGGGGTTCAAGATACGCAGTATTTT. The entire variable domain, with the rest obtained from reference TRBV7-2 and TRBJ2-3, is as follows: GAGVSQSPSNKVTEKGKDVELRCDPISGHTALYWYRQSLGQGLEFLIYFQGNSAPDKSGLPSDRFSAERTGGSVSTLTIQRTQQEDSAVYLCASSWGSGGVQDTQYFGPGTRLTVL.

The chain carries TRBV5-1 and TRBJ1-1; 7 nucleotides match TRBD1. CDR3 length: 13 residues. CDR1 is SGHRS, CDR2 YFSETQ, per germline. V lost 1 base and J lost 6; bases outside the gene matches: 3. CDR3 region: CASSLTGVAEAFF. CDR3 DNA: TGCGCCAGCAGCTTGACAGGGGTGGCTGAAGCTTTCTTT.

The chain joins TRBV6-5 to TRBJ2-7; 10 bases match TRBD2. CDR1 and CDR2 (germline): MNHEY, SVGAGI. Trimming removed 6 bases from V and 5 bases from J; junction bases left unmatched: 10. The CDR3 has 15 amino acids. The CDR3 sequence: CASRRSGGDQDEQYF. CDR3 DNA: TGTGCCAGCAGAAGAAGCGGGGGGGATCAGGACGAGCAGTACTTC.

The sample holds a few counts of this clone. The rearrangement uses TRBV19 and TRBJ1-1; the match to TRBD1 covers 9 bases. CDR1 and CDR2 (germline): LNHDA, SQIVND (reference sequence). J gave up 2 bases and V 7 bases, and 2 bases lay outside the gene matches. The CDR3 is 13 residues long. The CDR3 loop is CASKGQGNTEAFF. The CDR3 DNA reads TGTGCCAGTAAGGGACAGGGTAACACTGAAGCTTTCTTT.

The chain combines TRBV2 with TRBJ2-2, with 9 positions matching TRBD1. Germline trimming cut 6 bases from V and 2 bases from J; bases unmatched to any gene: 7. CDR3 length: 16 residues. Germline loops: CDR1 SNHLY, CDR2 FYNNEI. The CDR3 sequence is CASSKKGQGNTGELFF. The DNA of the CDR3 is TGTGCCAGCAGCAAAAAGGGACAGGGAAACACCGGGGAGCTGTTTTTT.

V and J are TRBV18 and TRBJ2-7, with TRBD1 as a possible D gene (5 bases). The CDR3 extends over 15 amino acids. Germline V gene lookup returns CDR1 KGHSH and CDR2 LQKENI. Trimming removed 4 bases at V and 0 bases at J, with 13 bases between. In DNA form, the CDR3 reads TGTGCCAGCTCACAATCGCAGGGTTTCTCCTACGAGCAGTACTTC. This encodes CASSQSQGFSYEQYF.

This rearrangement joins TRBV25-1 to TRBJ2-3; D not certain. CDR1 and CDR2 (germline): MGHDK, SYGVNS. With 3 bases removed from V and 2 bases from J, the gap between germline ends came to 12 bases. There are 15 residues in the CDR3. CDR3 in amino acids: CASSEQDPHTDTQYF. DNA for the CDR3: TGTGCCAGCAGTGAGCAGGATCCTCACACAGATACGCAGTATTTT.

Worth noting for this clone: At one end, the junction sequence differs from germline, possibly due to a read error. The chain has TRBV10-3 and TRBJ2-3; 8 nucleotides line up with TRBD2. The CDR3 covers 15 residues. CDR1 ENHRY and CDR2 SYGVKD come from the germline V gene. The CDR3 protein is CAVRASGGLTDTQYF. The CDR3 nucleotides are TGTGCCGTCAGGGCCAGCGGGGGTTTGACAGATACGCAGTATTTT.

This clone was recorded once. The chain couples TRBV5-1 to TRBJ2-3; D unclear. CDR3 length: 15 amino acids. Germline V gene sequence: CDR1 SGHRS, CDR2 YFSETQ. V was shortened by 1 base and J by 0 bases, with 9 bases between the two germline ends. CDR3: CASSLTVTSTDTQYF. In DNA, the CDR3 is TGCGCCAGCAGCTTGACAGTCACTAGCACAGATACGCAGTATTTT. Using reference TRBV5-1 and TRBJ2-3 for the parts outside the CDR3, the full variable domain is KAGVTQTPRYLIKTRGQQVTLSCSPISGHRSVSWYQQTPGQGLQFLFEYFSETQRNKGNFPGRFSGRQFSNSRSEMNVSTLELGDSALYLCASSLTVTSTDTQYFGPGTRLTVL.

This sequence joins TRBV2 and TRBJ2-7, with D possibly being TRBD2 (6 bases). CDR1 is SNHLY and CDR2 is FYNNEI in the germline V gene. V was trimmed by 3 bases and J by 5 bases, leaving 11 bases between them. The CDR3 runs 13 residues. CDR3 residues: CASSERRDDEQYF. Here the CDR3 DNA reads TGTGCCAGCAGTGAGCGGAGGGATGACGAGCAGTACTTC.

CDR3 coding DNA: TGCGCCAGCAGCCAACGTCCAGGGGAGTCGTCACCCCTCCACTTT. This gives the protein CASSQRPGESSPLHF. The rearrangement joins TRBV4-1 to TRBJ1-6, with a tentative D call TRBD1 (6 bases). The germline V gene has CDR1 MGHRA and CDR2 YSYEKL. V lost 2 bases, J lost 10 bases, and 15 bases lay in between. The CDR3 spans 15 residues.

The chain uses TRBV2 and TRBJ2-4; the D is unclear. V was cut by 6 bases and J by 0 bases, with 9 bases left in between. Germline CDR1 reads SNHLY; CDR2 reads FYNNEI. The CDR3 loop spans 14 amino acids. CDR3 protein: CASSPEIAKNIQYF. The CDR3 region has the DNA TGTGCCAGCAGCCCTGAGATAGCCAAAAACATTCAGTACTTC.